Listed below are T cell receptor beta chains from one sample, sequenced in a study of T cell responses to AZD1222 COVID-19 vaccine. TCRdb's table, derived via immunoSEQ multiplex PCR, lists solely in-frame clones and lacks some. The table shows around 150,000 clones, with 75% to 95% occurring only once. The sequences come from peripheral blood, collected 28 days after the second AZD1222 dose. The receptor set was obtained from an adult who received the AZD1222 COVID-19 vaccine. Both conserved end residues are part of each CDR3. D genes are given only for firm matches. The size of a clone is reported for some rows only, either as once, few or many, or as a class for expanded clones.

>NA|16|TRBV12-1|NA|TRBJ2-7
TGTGCCAGCAGCTTATTGACTAGCGGGAGTACCTACGAGCAGTACTTC
CASSLLTSGSTYEQYF
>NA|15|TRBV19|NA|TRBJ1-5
TGTGCCAGTACCCCGAGCAGGGAAAGCAATCAGCCCCAGCATTTT
CASTPSRESNQPQHF
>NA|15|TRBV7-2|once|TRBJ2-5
TGTGCCAGCAGCCTTTCCCGAGGTAACCAAGAGACCCAGTACTTC
CASSLSRGNQETQYF
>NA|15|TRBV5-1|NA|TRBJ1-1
TGCGCCAGCCGCAACCCGGGGGGAGGGAACACTGAAGCTTTCTTT
CASRNPGGGNTEAFF
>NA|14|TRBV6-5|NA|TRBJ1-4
TGTGCCAGCACCGAGGGTGGGGCTAATGAAAAACTGTTTTTT
CASTEGGANEKLFF
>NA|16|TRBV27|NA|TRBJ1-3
TGTGCCAGCAGCCCTGGAACAGGGTCGGACGGAAACACCATATATTTT
CASSPGTGSDGNTIYF
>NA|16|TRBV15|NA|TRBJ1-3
TGTGCCACCAGCAGGGCCAAGAAAAGCTCTGGAAACACCATATATTTT
CATSRAKKSSGNTIYF
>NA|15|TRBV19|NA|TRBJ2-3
TGTGCCAGTAGTAAGTCTTGGAAAAGCACAGATACGCAGTATTTT
CASSKSWKSTDTQYF
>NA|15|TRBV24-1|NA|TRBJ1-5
TGTGCCACCAGTAGGGTTAGACAGCTCAATCAGCCCCAGCATTTT
CATSRVRQLNQPQHF
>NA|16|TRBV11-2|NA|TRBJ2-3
TGTGCCAGCAGCCCACGACATTGGGGAGACACAGATACGCAGTATTTT
CASSPRHWGDTDTQYF
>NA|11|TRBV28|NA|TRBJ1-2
TGTGCCAGCAGTTTAGGGGAAGGCTACACCTTC
CASSLGEGYTF
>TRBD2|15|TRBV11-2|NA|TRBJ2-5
TGTGCCAGCAGCCCAGGGACTAGCGGGACCCAGACCCAGTACTTC
CASSPGTSGTQTQYF
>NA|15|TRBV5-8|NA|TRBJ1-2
TGTGCCAGCAGCTTGGCCCGGTCGGAAGTTTATGGCTACACCTTC
CASSLARSEVYGYTF
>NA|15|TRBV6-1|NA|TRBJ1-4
TGTGCCAGCAGTGAGTCGAGCCGGAGTAATGAAAAACTGTTTTTT
CASSESSRSNEKLFF
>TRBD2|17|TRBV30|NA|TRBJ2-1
TGTGCCTGGAGTGTACAGAGGATTAGCGGGTCCTACAATGAGCAGTTCTTC
CAWSVQRISGSYNEQFF
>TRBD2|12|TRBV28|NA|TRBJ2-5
TGTGCCAGCAGCACTAGCGTAGAGACCCAGTACTTC
CASSTSVETQYF
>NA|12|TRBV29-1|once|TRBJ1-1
TGCAGCGTTCACCGGCTGAACACTGAAGCTTTCTTT
CSVHRLNTEAFF
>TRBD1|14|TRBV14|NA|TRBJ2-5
TGTGCCAGCAGCCAAGGAGGGGGCCTCGGGACCCAGTACTTC
CASSQGGGLGTQYF
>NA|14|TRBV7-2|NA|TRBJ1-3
TGTGCCAGCAGCTTAGACTTCTCTGGAAACACCATATATTTT
CASSLDFSGNTIYF
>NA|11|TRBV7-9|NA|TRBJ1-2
TGTGCCAGCAGCGGGGATTATGGCTACACCTTC
CASSGDYGYTF
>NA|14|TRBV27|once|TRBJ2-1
TGTGCCAGCAGTTCGAGCGGAGACTACAATGAGCAGTTCTTC
CASSSSGDYNEQFF
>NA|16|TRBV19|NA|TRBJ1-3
TGTGCCAGCCATCCAGGGGCCCCACAGTCTGGAAACACCATATATTTT
CASHPGAPQSGNTIYF
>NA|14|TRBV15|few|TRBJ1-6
TGTGCCACCAGCCCCAGGGACACGAATTCACCCCTCCACTTT
CATSPRDTNSPLHF
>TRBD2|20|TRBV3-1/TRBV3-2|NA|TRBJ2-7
TGTGCCAGCAGCCAAGATCTTCTGGGACTAGCGGGAGGAACCTCCTACGAGCAGTACTTC
CASSQDLLGLAGGTSYEQYF
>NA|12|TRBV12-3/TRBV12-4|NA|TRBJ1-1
TGTGCCAGCAGTTTAATGAACACTGAAGCTTTCTTT
CASSLMNTEAFF
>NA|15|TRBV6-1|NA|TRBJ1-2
TGTGCCAGCAGTGAAGTTGGAGGAGCTAACTATGGCTACACCTTC
CASSEVGGANYGYTF
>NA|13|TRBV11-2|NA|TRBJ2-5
TGTGCCAGCAGCTTAGAACAGTTAGAGACCCAGTACTTC
CASSLEQLETQYF
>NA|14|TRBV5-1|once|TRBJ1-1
TGCGCCAGCAGCTTGTCAGCCCATGAAGGTGAAGCTTTCTTT
CASSLSAHEGEAFF
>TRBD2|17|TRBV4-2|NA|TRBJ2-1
TGTGCCAGCAGCCAACCCCAGGCGGGAGGGCCGTACAATGAGCAGTTCTTC
CASSQPQAGGPYNEQFF
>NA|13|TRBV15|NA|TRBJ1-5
TGTGCCACCAGCAGAGATCTAAATCAGCCCCAGCATTTT
CATSRDLNQPQHF
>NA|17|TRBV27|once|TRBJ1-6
TGTGCCAGCAGTTTATCAGTGGAGTTCTCCTATAATTCACCCCTCCACTTT
CASSLSVEFSYNSPLHF
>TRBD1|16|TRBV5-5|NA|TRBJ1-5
TGTGCCAGCAGCAAAGACAGGGTTGTCAGCAATCAGCCCCAGCATTTT
CASSKDRVVSNQPQHF
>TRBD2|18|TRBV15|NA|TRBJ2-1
TGTGCCACCAGCAGAGACCCGATCGGGACTAGTCACTCCAATGAGCAGTTCTTC
CATSRDPIGTSHSNEQFF
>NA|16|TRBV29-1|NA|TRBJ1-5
TGCAGCGGGGGGACCGAGGTACTAATAAGCAATCAGCCCCAGCATTTT
CSGGTEVLISNQPQHF